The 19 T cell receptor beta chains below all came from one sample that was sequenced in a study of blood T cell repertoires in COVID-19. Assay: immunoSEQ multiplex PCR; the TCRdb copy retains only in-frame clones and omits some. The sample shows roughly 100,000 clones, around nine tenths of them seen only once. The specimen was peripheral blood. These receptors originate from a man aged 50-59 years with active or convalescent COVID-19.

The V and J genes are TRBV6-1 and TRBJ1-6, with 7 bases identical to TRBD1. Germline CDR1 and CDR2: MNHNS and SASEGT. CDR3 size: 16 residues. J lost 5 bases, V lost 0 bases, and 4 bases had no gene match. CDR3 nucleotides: TGTGCCAGCAGTGAAGCGGTCCAGGGGGATAATTCACCCCTCCACTTT. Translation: CASSEAVQGDNSPLHF.

The CDR3 here is CASSLGTVYGYTF. The CDR3 DNA reads as TGTGCCAGCAGTTTAGGGACAGTCTATGGCTACACCTTC. The rearrangement uses TRBV28 and TRBJ1-2, with 7 bases identical to TRBD1. Looked up from germline, CDR1 is MDHEN and CDR2 is SYDVKM. The length of the CDR3 is 13 residues. V lost 2 bases to trimming and J lost 4 bases; unmatched junction nucleotides: 1.

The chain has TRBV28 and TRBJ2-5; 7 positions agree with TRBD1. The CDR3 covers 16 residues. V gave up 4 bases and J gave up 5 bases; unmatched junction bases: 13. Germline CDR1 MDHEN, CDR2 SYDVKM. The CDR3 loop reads CASSSRPGQHGETQYF. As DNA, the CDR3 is TGTGCCAGCAGTTCGAGACCGGGACAGCACGGGGAGACCCAGTACTTC.

CDR3 loop: CASSQTSGGRMETQYF. CDR3 in DNA: TGTGCCAGCAGCCAGACTAGCGGGGGCCGGATGGAGACCCAGTACTTC. This chain joins TRBV5-4 and TRBJ2-5; 12 nucleotides align to TRBD2. With 4 bases clipped from V and 5 bases from J, the junction kept 9 bases outside the gene matches. This CDR3 comprises 16 residues. CDR1 and CDR2 from the germline V gene are SGHNT and YYREEE (reference sequence). Using reference TRBV5-4 and TRBJ2-5 for the parts outside the CDR3, the full variable domain is ETGVTQSPTHLIKTRGQQVTLRCSSQSGHNTVSWYQQALGQGPQFIFQYYREEENGRGNFPPRFSGLQFPNYSSELNVNALELDDSALYLCASSQTSGGRMETQYFGPGTRLLVL.

The CDR3 DNA follows: TGTGCCAGCAGTTACTCGATCGGGGAGAACACCGGGGAGCTGTTTTTT. It is translated as CASSYSIGENTGELFF. The chain links TRBV6-5 to TRBJ2-2; D perhaps matches TRBD2 (5 bases). The CDR3 covers 16 residues. CDR1 is MNHEY, CDR2 SVGAGI, per germline. Deletions cut 0 bases from V and 1 base from J, with 9 bases between.

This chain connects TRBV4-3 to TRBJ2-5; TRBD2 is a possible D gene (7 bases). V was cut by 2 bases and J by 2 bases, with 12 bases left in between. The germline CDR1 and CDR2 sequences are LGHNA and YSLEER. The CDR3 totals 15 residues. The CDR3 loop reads CASSQTGGPQETQYF. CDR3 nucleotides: TGCGCCAGCAGCCAAACCGGGGGGCCGCAAGAGACCCAGTACTTC.

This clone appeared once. CDR3 sequence: CASSERRGGLNEQFF. For the CDR3, the DNA is TGTGCCAGCAGTGAACGGCGGGGGGGCCTCAATGAGCAGTTCTTC. The gene calls are TRBV2 and TRBJ2-1; TRBD2 aligns across 9 bases. Per the germline V gene, CDR1 is SNHLY and CDR2 is FYNNEI. V lost 2 bases and J lost 6; bases outside the gene matches: 5. This CDR3 contains 15 residues.

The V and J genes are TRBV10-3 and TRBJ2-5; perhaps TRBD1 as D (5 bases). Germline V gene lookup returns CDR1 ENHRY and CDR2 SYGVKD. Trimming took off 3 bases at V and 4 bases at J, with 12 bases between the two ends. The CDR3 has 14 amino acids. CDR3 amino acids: CAISERQGGETQYF. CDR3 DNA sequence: TGTGCCATCAGTGAAAGGCAGGGCGGAGAGACCCAGTACTTC.

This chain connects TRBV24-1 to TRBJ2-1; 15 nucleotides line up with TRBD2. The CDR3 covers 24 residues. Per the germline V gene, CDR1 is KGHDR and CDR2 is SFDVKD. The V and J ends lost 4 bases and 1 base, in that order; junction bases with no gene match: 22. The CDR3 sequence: CATSDPTGTSGGIVKTGSYNEQFF. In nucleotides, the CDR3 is TGTGCCACCAGTGACCCAACCGGGACTAGCGGGGGGATCGTCAAGACGGGGTCCTACAATGAGCAGTTCTTC.

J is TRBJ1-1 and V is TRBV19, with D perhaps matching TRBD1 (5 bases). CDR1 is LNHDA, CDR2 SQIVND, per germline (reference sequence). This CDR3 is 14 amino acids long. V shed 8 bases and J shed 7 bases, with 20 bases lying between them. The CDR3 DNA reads TGTGCCAGTGCCCGCTACGGGACGGAGGGTGAAGCTTTCTTT. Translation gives CASARYGTEGEAFF.

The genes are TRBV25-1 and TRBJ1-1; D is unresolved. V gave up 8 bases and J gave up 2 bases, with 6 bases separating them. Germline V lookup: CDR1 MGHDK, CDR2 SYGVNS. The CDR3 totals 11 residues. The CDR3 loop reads CASQFNTEAFF. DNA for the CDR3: TGTGCCAGCCAATTTAACACTGAAGCTTTCTTT.

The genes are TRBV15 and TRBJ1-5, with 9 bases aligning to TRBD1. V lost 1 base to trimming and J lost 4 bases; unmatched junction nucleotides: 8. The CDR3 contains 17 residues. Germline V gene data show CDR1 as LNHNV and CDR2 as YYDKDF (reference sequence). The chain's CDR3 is CATSRGLGDRANQPQHF. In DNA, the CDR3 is TGTGCCACCAGCAGAGGATTGGGGGACAGGGCTAATCAGCCCCAGCATTTT.

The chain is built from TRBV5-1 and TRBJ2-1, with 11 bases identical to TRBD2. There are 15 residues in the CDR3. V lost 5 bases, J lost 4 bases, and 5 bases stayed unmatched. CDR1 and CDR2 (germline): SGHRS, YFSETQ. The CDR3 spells CASSPGTSGYNEQFF. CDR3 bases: TGCGCCAGCAGTCCCGGGACTAGCGGATACAATGAGCAGTTCTTC.

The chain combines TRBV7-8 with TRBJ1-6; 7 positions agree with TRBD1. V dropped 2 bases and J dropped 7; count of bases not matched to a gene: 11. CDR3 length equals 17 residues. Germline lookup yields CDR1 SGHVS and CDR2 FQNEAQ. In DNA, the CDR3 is TGTGCCAGCAGCTTACAGAGGCGCCAGGGGGAGAATTCACCCCTCCACTTT. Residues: CASSLQRRQGENSPLHF.

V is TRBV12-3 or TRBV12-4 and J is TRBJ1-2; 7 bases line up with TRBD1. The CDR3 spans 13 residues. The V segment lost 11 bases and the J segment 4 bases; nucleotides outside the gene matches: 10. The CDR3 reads CACTPGQPYGYTF. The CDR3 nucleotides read TGTGCCTGCACCCCGGGACAGCCCTATGGCTACACCTTC.

CDR3 DNA sequence: TGCGCCAGCAGCCAAGAGGGGACAGGCCGGGATGAGCAGTTCTTC. Residues: CASSQEGTGRDEQFF. The chain joins TRBV4-1 to TRBJ2-1; TRBD1 aligns across 8 bases. The germline gives CDR1 MGHRA, CDR2 YSYEKL. The CDR3 has 15 amino acids. Trimming at V came to 0 bases and at J to 8 bases, leaving 6 bases not matched to a gene.

CDR3 protein: CASTTGLIETQYF. The CDR3 nucleotides are TGTGCCAGCACCACAGGGTTAATAGAGACCCAGTACTTC. The V call is TRBV2, the J call TRBJ2-5; TRBD1 might be the D (6 bases). The germline gives CDR1 SNHLY, CDR2 FYNNEI. This CDR3 spans 13 amino acids. The germline V and J ends were trimmed by 7 bases and 4 bases, with 13 bases remaining between them.

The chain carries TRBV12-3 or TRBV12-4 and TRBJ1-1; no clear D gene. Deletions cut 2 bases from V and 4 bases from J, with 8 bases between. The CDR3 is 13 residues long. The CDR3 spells CASSLQVGTEAFF. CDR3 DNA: TGTGCCAGCAGTTTACAGGTTGGCACTGAAGCTTTCTTT.

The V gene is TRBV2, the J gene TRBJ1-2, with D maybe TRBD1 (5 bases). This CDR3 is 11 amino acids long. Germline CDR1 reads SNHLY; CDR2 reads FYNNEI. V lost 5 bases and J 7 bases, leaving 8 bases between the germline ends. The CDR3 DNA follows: TGTGCCAGCAGTTTTGACAGTGGCTACACCTTC. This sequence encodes CASSFDSGYTF.